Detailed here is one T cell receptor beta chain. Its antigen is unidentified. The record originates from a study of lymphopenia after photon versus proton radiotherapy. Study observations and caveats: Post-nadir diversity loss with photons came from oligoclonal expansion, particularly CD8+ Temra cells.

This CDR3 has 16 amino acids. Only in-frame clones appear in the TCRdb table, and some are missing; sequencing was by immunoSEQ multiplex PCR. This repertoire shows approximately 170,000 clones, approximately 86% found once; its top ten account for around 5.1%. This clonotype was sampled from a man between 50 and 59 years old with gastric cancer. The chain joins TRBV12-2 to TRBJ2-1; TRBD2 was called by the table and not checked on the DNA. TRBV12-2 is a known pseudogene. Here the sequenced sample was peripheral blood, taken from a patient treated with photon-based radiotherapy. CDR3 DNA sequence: TGTGCAAGTCGCTTAGTCTGGGCTAGCGGGAGATATGAGCAGTTCTTC. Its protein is CASRLVWASGRYEQFF.